One and the same sample provided the 26 T cell receptor beta chains below, sequenced in a study of glioma-infiltrating T cells. Amplification of TCR alpha and beta CDR3 regions from RNA used iRepertoire nested multiplex PCR. TCRdb passed the multiplex PCR reads through MiXCR, listing each CDR3 protein once. The sample has roughly 100,000 distinct CDR3 sequences, approximately 42% seen once; the top ten hold under 40%. The sample consisted of glioma tissue, nonneoplastic brain tissue, or PBMCs (not recorded which). These receptors were taken from a human donor with low-grade glioma or glioblastoma, undergoing nonglioma brain surgery, or in good health (not recorded which).

This clonotype appeared many times. The V gene is TRBV20-1, the J gene TRBJ2-1, with 7 bases fitting TRBD2. The CDR3 runs 14 residues. From germline, CDR1 is DFQATT and CDR2 SNEGSKA (reference sequence). J gave up 6 bases and V 5 bases, and 10 bases lay outside the gene matches. The DNA of the CDR3 is TGCAGTGCTGGCGAGTTACTAGCGATCAATGAGCAGTTCTTC. It is translated as CSAGELLAINEQFF.

This sequence joins TRBV11-2 and TRBJ2-1; TRBD2 agrees at 14 bases. Germline V gene lookup returns CDR1 SGHAT and CDR2 FQNNGV. This CDR3 has 16 amino acids. The ends lost 6 bases at V and 8 bases at J; junction bases unmatched: 9. Written as DNA, the CDR3 is TGTGCCAGCAGTTACGGACTAGCGGGAGGTTCGTATGAGCAGTTCTTC. Translating gives CASSYGLAGGSYEQFF. Full variable domain (remainder filled in from reference TRBV11-2 and TRBJ2-1): EAGVAQSPRYKIIEKRQSVAFWCNPISGHATLYWYQQILGQGPKLLIQFQNNGVVDDSQLPKDRFSAERLKGVDSTLKIQPAKLEDSAVYLCASSYGLAGGSYEQFFGPGTRLTVL.

This clonotype was counted many times. The chain links TRBV6-2 or TRBV6-3 to TRBJ1-6; TRBD1 matches 8 bases. The V gene's germline CDR1 is MNHEY and CDR2 SVGEGT. This CDR3 is 12 amino acids long. The junction had 3 bases not matched to a gene; V was cut back by 8 bases and J by 9 bases. The CDR3 region is CASGQGSSPLHF. The CDR3 bases are TGTGCCAGCGGACAGGGCTCTTCACCCCTCCACTTT.

As to this clonotype: Compared with germline, one end of the junction differs, possibly owing to a read error. The chain links TRBV4-1 to TRBJ2-7, with a weak D call TRBD1 (5 bases). The CDR3 has 11 residues. Germline values: CDR1 MGHRA, CDR2 YSYEKL. The CDR3 here is CASSLGVEQSF. CDR3 coding DNA: TGTGCCAGCAGCTTAGGGGTTGAGCAGTCCTTC.

Many counts were recorded for this clonotype. The chain links TRBV28 to TRBJ1-5; 8 positions match TRBD1. Germline-derived CDR1 and CDR2 are MDHEN and SYDVKM. This CDR3 comprises 15 residues. Trimming cost V 6 bases and J 6 bases; bases outside gene matches: 10. The CDR3 loop reads CASRRDRGGVQPQHF. The CDR3 DNA sequence: TGTGCCAGCAGACGCGACAGGGGAGGGGTTCAGCCCCAGCATTTT.

This clonotype occurred many times. The chain has TRBV4-1 and TRBJ2-5; D unclear. The CDR3 runs 15 residues. Trimming stripped 2 bases from V and 3 bases from J, with 13 bases between. The V gene's germline CDR1 is MGHRA and CDR2 YSYEKL. The CDR3: CASSQFLSEKETQYF. CDR3 DNA sequence: TGCGCCAGCAGCCAATTTTTGTCCGAGAAAGAGACCCAGTACTTC.

This clonotype came up many times. The chain recombines TRBV19 with TRBJ2-7; 10 bases fit TRBD2. The junction had 8 bases not matched to a gene; V was cut back by 4 bases and J by 5 bases. The CDR3 covers 15 residues. Germline lookup yields CDR1 LNHDA and CDR2 SQIVND (reference sequence). CDR3 protein: CASSTTSGTGNEQYF. CDR3 nucleotides: TGTGCCAGTAGTACCACTAGCGGGACAGGAAACGAGCAGTACTTC.

There are a few counts of this clonotype. V and J are TRBV5-6 and TRBJ1-2, with 9 bases identical to TRBD1. This CDR3 is built from 15 residues. V lost 2 bases to trimming and J lost 6 bases; unmatched junction nucleotides: 8. Germline V gene data show CDR1 as SGHDT and CDR2 as YYEEEE. CDR3 nucleotide sequence: TGTGCCAGCAGCTTTACCGGGACAGGGAACCATGGCTACACCTTC. Its protein product is CASSFTGTGNHGYTF.

The V call is TRBV6-1, the J call TRBJ2-1; D call uncertain. Germline V lookup: CDR1 MNHNS, CDR2 SASEGT. CDR3 size: 13 residues. V was cut by 4 bases and J by 8 bases, with 12 bases left in between. This chain's CDR3 is CASSGHGSYEQFF. Written as DNA, the CDR3 is TGTGCCAGCAGTGGTCACGGCTCCTATGAGCAGTTCTTC.

There are many counts of this clonotype. The chain joins TRBV6-2 or TRBV6-3 to TRBJ2-2, with TRBD2 as a possible D gene (6 bases). Germline CDR1 and CDR2: MNHEY and SVGEGT. The CDR3 has 15 residues. The ends were cut back, 4 bases at V and 4 bases at J, with 13 bases in the middle. The CDR3 is CASSWDREITGELFF. CDR3 DNA: TGTGCCAGCAGTTGGGACCGGGAGATCACCGGGGAGCTGTTTTTT.

Comments on this clonotype: A much bigger clone sits one base away, suggesting this may be a read error. The V and J genes are TRBV12-5 and TRBJ2-1, with a possible D match to TRBD2 (5 bases). The germline V gene encodes CDR1 LGHNT and CDR2 FRNRAP. This CDR3 is 15 amino acids long. The CDR3 sequence: CASGSLQPGSNEQSF. The CDR3 nucleotides are TGTGCTAGTGGTTCGCTACAACCGGGGTCCAATGAGCAGTCCTTC.

A note on this clonotype: A read error may produce the germline difference seen at one junction end. This chain links TRBV27 with TRBJ2-3, with D tentatively TRBD2 (5 bases). CDR1 and CDR2 (germline): MNHEY, SMNVEV (reference sequence). The CDR3 is 15 residues long. CDR3 amino acids: CANSPTYGITDTQYF. The DNA of the CDR3 is TGTGCCAACAGTCCCACGTACGGGATCACAGATACCCAGTATTTT.

The rearrangement joins TRBV10-3 to TRBJ2-4; no firm D call. The CDR3 runs 14 residues. Trimming shortened V by 5 bases and J by 9 bases, and 17 bases separated the two germline ends. The germline V gene has CDR1 ENHRY and CDR2 SYGVKD. For the CDR3, the DNA is TGTGCCATCAGTCAGCAATTGGACGAAAGCATTCAGTACTTC. This codes for CAISQQLDESIQYF.

Details on this clonotype: A read error is possible here, since a much larger clone lies one base away. This CDR3 is missing its conserved last phenylalanine or tryptophan, likely due to a read error. The chain combines TRBV12-3 or TRBV12-4 with TRBJ1-6, with D unresolved. The CDR3 extends over 12 amino acids. V was cut by 3 bases and J by 8 bases, with 5 bases left in between. In DNA form, the CDR3 reads TGTGCCAGCAGTTTTTCAGATTCACCCCTCCACCTT. Translated: CASSFSDSPLHL.

Worth noting for this clonotype: A read error may explain this, as a much larger clone is one base away. This sequence joins TRBV6-4 and TRBJ2-1, with D perhaps matching TRBD2 (6 bases). Trimming cost V 7 bases and J 2 bases, with 15 bases left between them. The CDR3 is made up of 15 amino acids. CDR1 and CDR2 (germline): MRHNA, SNTAGT. CDR3 loop: CASNEAGNPYNEQFF. CDR3 nucleotide sequence: TGTGCCAGCAATGAGGCGGGAAACCCCTACAATGAGCAGTTCTTC.

The CDR3 loop is CSACWKTEAFF. The CDR3 DNA sequence: TGCAGTGCTTGTTGGAAAACTGAAGCTTTCTTT. V and J are TRBV20-1 and TRBJ1-1; D call uncertain. V dropped 5 bases and J dropped 5 bases, with 9 bases sitting between them. CDR3 length: 11 amino acids. CDR1 and CDR2 (germline): DFQATT, SNEGSKA (reference sequence).

This clonotype was observed many times. The rearrangement links TRBV6-1 to TRBJ2-7; 8 bases fit TRBD2. After removal of 5 bases from V and 2 bases from J, the junction contained 8 bases not matched to a gene. The CDR3 sequence is 15 residues long. The V gene's germline CDR1 is MNHNS and CDR2 SASEGT. The CDR3 loop reads CASSHLSGAAYEQYF. CDR3 sequence (DNA): TGTGCCAGCAGTCACCTTAGCGGGGCTGCCTACGAGCAGTACTTC.

The chain uses TRBV27 and TRBJ2-1; D uncertain. The CDR3 has 15 residues. Trimming stripped 2 bases from V and 4 bases from J, with 12 bases between. Germline V CDR1 and CDR2: MNHEY, SMNVEV (reference sequence). In DNA, the CDR3 is TGTGCCAGCAGTTTAGAGAGGAAGATATACAATGAGCAGTTCTTC. Protein: CASSLERKIYNEQFF.

This clonotype came up many times. The chain employs TRBV7-9 and TRBJ2-1; tentatively, D is TRBD2 (6 bases). The CDR3 spans 15 residues. Trimming shortened V by 6 bases and J by 2 bases, and 14 bases separated the two germline ends. The germline CDR1 and CDR2 sequences are SEHNR and FQNEAQ (reference sequence). The CDR3 here is CASSPKGGAYNEQFF. The CDR3, as DNA: TGTGCCAGCAGTCCTAAGGGAGGTGCCTACAATGAGCAGTTCTTC.

The table lists this clonotype with many counts. The chain joins TRBV27 to TRBJ2-2; no firm D call. Trimming took off 8 bases at V and 7 bases at J, with 8 bases between the two ends. Germline CDR1 is MNHEY and CDR2 is SMNVEV (reference sequence). The CDR3 contains 11 residues. CDR3 sequence reads: CASYKGGELFF. Written as DNA, the CDR3 is TGTGCCAGCTATAAGGGCGGGGAGCTGTTTTTT.

Note on this clonotype: A junction boundary mismatches the germline segment, possibly from a read error. The chain uses TRBV19 and TRBJ1-1, with TRBD1 matching 7 bases. Germline CDR1 LNHDA, CDR2 SQIVND (reference sequence). The CDR3 loop spans 17 amino acids. CDR3 protein: CASSIWGGAGGNTEALF. CDR3 sequence (DNA): TGTGCCAGTAGTATTTGGGGAGGGGCAGGGGGAAACACTGAAGCTTTGTTT.

This clonotype was picked up many times. This chain joins TRBV7-2 and TRBJ2-3; TRBD2 might be the D (7 bases). Germline V lookup: CDR1 SGHTA, CDR2 FQGNSA. The CDR3 is 15 residues long. The germline V and J ends were trimmed by 1 base and 5 bases, with 13 bases remaining between them. The CDR3 DNA follows: TGTGCCAGCAGCTTAGGACCAGCGGGACAAGATACGCAGTATTTT. Protein: CASSLGPAGQDTQYF.

This clonotype was recorded many times. The chain joins TRBV7-9 to TRBJ1-5, with D hard to call. The germline CDR1 and CDR2 sequences are SEHNR and FQNEAQ (reference sequence). The V end was cut by 5 bases, the J end by 6 bases, with 17 bases between. The CDR3 has 15 amino acids. The CDR3 loop reads CASSPLEGLAQPQHF. In nucleotides, the CDR3 is TGTGCCAGCAGCCCCCTCGAGGGTCTGGCTCAGCCCCAGCATTTT.

This clonotype was counted many times. The chain links TRBV5-1 to TRBJ1-1; 7 bases agree with TRBD1. This CDR3 is 15 amino acids long. The junction had 7 bases not matched to a gene; V was cut back by 4 bases and J by 1 base. Per the germline V gene, CDR1 is SGHRS and CDR2 is YFSETQ. The CDR3 sequence is CASSPGDRQNTEAFF. CDR3 in DNA: TGCGCCAGCAGCCCCGGGGACAGACAGAACACTGAAGCTTTCTTT.

This chain links TRBV27 with TRBJ2-1; 11 bases map to TRBD2. The CDR3 spans 16 residues. Germline CDR1 and CDR2: MNHEY and SMNVEV (reference sequence). The J segment lost 4 bases and the V segment lost 5 bases, leaving 7 bases of the junction unmatched. This chain's CDR3 is CASSRTSGGNYNEQFF. CDR3 nucleotides: TGTGCCAGCAGTCGAACTAGCGGGGGAAATTACAATGAGCAGTTCTTC.

This chain connects TRBV6-5 to TRBJ2-7; D unresolved. The end of the DNA is better explained by TRBJ2-5, so the J call may be wrong. Germline V lookup: CDR1 MNHEY, CDR2 SVGAGI. CDR3 length: 13 residues. The CDR3 DNA follows: TGTGCCAGCCGTCTCCCTGCCGGGGAGACCCAGTACTTC. This translates into CASRLPAGETQYF.